This TCR beta chain was found in a study of T cells in Graves' hyperthyroidism and ophthalmopathy. This CDR3 is 19 amino acids long. Germline CDR1 is SEHNR and CDR2 is FQNEAQ (reference sequence). V lost 2 bases to trimming and J lost 0 bases; unmatched junction nucleotides: 10. This clonotype was detected ten times or more. Graves' hyperthyroidism is called stable when ophthalmopathy does not progress within 18 months. Among the patients, aged 18 to 65, hyperthyroidism was newly diagnosed and had lasted under 2 months. Together with thyroid ultrasound, orbital computed tomography, serum thyroxine and TRAb, clinical symptoms were used for diagnoses. It was RNA transcripts that yielded the amplified TCR beta CDR3 regions. The HTBI primer set drove a first-round RT-PCR of the TCR CDR3. TCRdb recomputed calls from the multiplex PCR reads with MiXCR, one row per CDR3 protein. The table records under 800,000 distinct CDR3 sequences, roughly 15% of them present only once.

The sequence came from a woman in her late teens or twenties with Graves' hyperthyroidism. The sample comprised blood. The chain is built from TRBV7-9 and TRBJ2-3; TRBD2 aligns across 11 bases. The chain's CDR3 is CASSLLAGGATVSTDTQYF. The CDR3 coding sequence is TGTGCCAGCAGCTTACTAGCGGGAGGAGCCACAGTTAGCACAGATACGCAGTATTTT.